The T cell receptor (beta chain) under discussion was sequenced for a study of T-cell memory formation after mild COVID-19. Study background: TCR clusters showed largely donor specificity.

Overall study results and limits: Second-wave clones that peaked on day 37 lacked confirmed SARS-CoV-2 specificity. Contracting clones, day 15 to 85, had balanced CD4/CD8, and later expanders favored CD4+. Cross-reactive memory seemingly joined, as some responding clones were found in pre-infection memory.

Germline-derived CDR1 and CDR2 are MGHRA and YSYEKL. The CDR3 has 17 amino acids. V shed 0 bases, J shed 4 bases, and the junction held 7 bases outside the gene matches. MiXCR was run by TCRdb on the 5' RACE reads, yielding one entry per CDR3 protein. In the table there are 350,000 to 500,000 distinct CDR3 sequences, around a quarter of which are singletons. This clonotype was counted only a few times. The antigen remains undetermined. Sequenced input: PBMCs or a T cell subset sorted from them (not recorded which). V usage is TRBV4-1 and J usage is TRBJ2-2; 8 bases are a match to TRBD2. This clonotype was obtained from an adult woman who had mild COVID-19 (a few samples of this study predate the infection). Cell type and time point are not known. CDR3 in amino acids: CASSQEGGGPPTGELFF. In nucleotides, the CDR3 is TGCGCCAGCAGCCAAGAAGGCGGGGGGCCCCCCACCGGGGAGCTGTTTTTT.